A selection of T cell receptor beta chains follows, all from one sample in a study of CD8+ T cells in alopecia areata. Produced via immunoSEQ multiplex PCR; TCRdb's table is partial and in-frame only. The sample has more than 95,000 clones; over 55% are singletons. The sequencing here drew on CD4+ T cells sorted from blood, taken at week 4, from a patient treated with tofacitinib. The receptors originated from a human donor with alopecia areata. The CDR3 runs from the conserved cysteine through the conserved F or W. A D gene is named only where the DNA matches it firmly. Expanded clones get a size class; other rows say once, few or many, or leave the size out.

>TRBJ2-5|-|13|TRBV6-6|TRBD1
TGTGCCAGCAGCGACAGGGGGCGGGAGACCCAGTACTTC
CASSDRGRETQYF
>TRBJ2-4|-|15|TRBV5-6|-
TGTGCCAGCAGCTCTAGGAGTTTAGCCAAAAACATTCAGTACTTC
CASSSRSLAKNIQYF
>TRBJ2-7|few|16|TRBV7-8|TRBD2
TGTGCCAGCAGAAGGGGCCTAGCGGGAGTATATAACGAGCAGTACTTC
CASRRGLAGVYNEQYF
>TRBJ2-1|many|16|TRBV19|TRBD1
TGTGCCAGTAGTATAGGGGGGACAGGGGGCCGCAATGAGCAGTTCTTC
CASSIGGTGGRNEQFF
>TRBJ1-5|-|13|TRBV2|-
TGTGCCAGCAGCGGGAGGGGTTTGGGGCCCCAGCATTTT
CASSGRGLGPQHF
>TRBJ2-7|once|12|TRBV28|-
TGTGCCAGCAGTATCCCTTCCTACGAGCAGTACTTC
CASSIPSYEQYF
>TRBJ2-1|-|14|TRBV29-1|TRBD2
TGCAGCGTTGATAGGGCGGGAGGGAACAATGAGCAGTTCTTC
CSVDRAGGNNEQFF
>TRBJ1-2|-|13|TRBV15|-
TGTGCCACCAGCAGACAGGCGGGCTATGGCTACACCTTC
CATSRQAGYGYTF
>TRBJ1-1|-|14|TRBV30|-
TGTGCCTGGAGTGTATTGGTGGGGAACACTGAAGCTTTCTTT
CAWSVLVGNTEAFF
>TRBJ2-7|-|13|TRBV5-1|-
TGCGCCAGCAGCTTGGAGGACAGTTCCGAGCAGTACTTC
CASSLEDSSEQYF
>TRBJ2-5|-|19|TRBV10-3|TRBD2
TGTGCCATCAGTGCGGTCTCGTCGGGACTAGCGGGGGAGATAGAGACCCAGTACTTC
CAISAVSSGLAGEIETQYF
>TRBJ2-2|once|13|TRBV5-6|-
TGTGCCAGCAACAAAGAGGTGACCGGGGAGCTGTTTTTT
CASNKEVTGELFF
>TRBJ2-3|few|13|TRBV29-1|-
TGCAGCGTTATCAGGGATGGTCCAGATACGCAGTATTTT
CSVIRDGPDTQYF
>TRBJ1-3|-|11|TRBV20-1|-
TGCAGTGCTCCATCTGGAAACACCATATATTTT
CSAPSGNTIYF
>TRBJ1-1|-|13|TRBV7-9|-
TGTGCCAGCAGCCACCGGCAGAACACTGAAGCTTTCTTT
CASSHRQNTEAFF
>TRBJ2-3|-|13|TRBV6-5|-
TGTGCCAGCAGTTACACGCGGGGAGATACGCAGTATTTT
CASSYTRGDTQYF
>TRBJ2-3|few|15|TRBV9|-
TGTGCCAGCAGCGTACGCGAGGGCGAAACAGATACGCAGTATTTT
CASSVREGETDTQYF
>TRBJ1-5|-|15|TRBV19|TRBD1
TGTGCCAGTAGTATCCCGGGACAGGGGAATCAGCCCCAGCATTTT
CASSIPGQGNQPQHF